These 13 T cell receptor beta chains share one sample of origin, sequenced in a study of beta chain features in type 1 diabetes. General observations from the study: Type 1 diabetes patients had TCRB CDR3s that were shorter (moderately but significantly so) in all four CD4+ subsets.

TCRB transcripts that were expressed got sequenced, as all of the isolated RNA had been reverse transcribed. Some clones are missing from TCRdb's copy, which holds only in-frame ones; the method was immunoSEQ multiplex PCR. This sample has some 160,000 clones, with roughly 9% found just once. Their specific antigens are unknown. Sequences were obtained from central memory CD4+ T cells from blood. These receptors all come from a woman under 40 with type 1 diabetes.

This chain links TRBV5-4 with TRBJ2-5, with D tentatively TRBD2 (6 bases). V was cut by 8 bases and J by 3 bases, with 11 bases left in between. The CDR3 covers 12 residues. Germline V lookup: CDR1 SGHNT, CDR2 YYREEE (reference sequence). As DNA, the CDR3 is TGTGCCAGTTCGACTAGTAAAGAGACCCAGTACTTC. Its protein product is CASSTSKETQYF.

The table lists this clone with a few counts. The chain uses TRBV7-9 and TRBJ2-5; tentative D call: TRBD2 (6 bases). The V and J ends lost 2 bases and 1 base respectively, with 8 bases between them. The CDR3 sequence is 14 residues long. CDR1 is SEHNR and CDR2 is FQNEAQ in the germline V gene (reference sequence). The CDR3 protein is CASSLPGAQETQYF. CDR3 DNA sequence: TGTGCCAGCAGCTTACCGGGAGCCCAAGAGACCCAGTACTTC.

By share, this clone counts as medium-sized. V and J are TRBV23-1 and TRBJ2-4, with 7 bases fitting TRBD2. TRBV23-1 is an ORF, and what it does is uncertain. With V trimmed by 0 bases and J by 6 bases, 14 bases remained unmatched. This CDR3 has 18 amino acids. Here the CDR3 DNA reads TGCGCCAGCAGTCAATCTGAGGTACAGCGGGAAGGCGGAAACATTCAGTACTTC. Translating it yields CASSQSEVQREGGNIQYF.

This clone was counted between two and nine times. The V call is TRBV14, the J call TRBJ1-2; no clear D. The CDR3 is 15 residues long. The V gene's germline CDR1 is SGHDN and CDR2 FVKESK. The ends were cut back, 1 base at V and 3 bases at J, with 12 bases in the middle. Written as DNA, the CDR3 is TGTGCCAGCAGCCAAGGACCAGGATACTACTATGGCTACACCTTC. Amino acids: CASSQGPGYYYGYTF.

The sample holds a few counts of this clone. The CDR3: CASSIRGGNEQFF. The CDR3 bases are TGTGCCAGTAGTATTAGGGGCGGCAATGAGCAGTTCTTC. The gene calls are TRBV19 and TRBJ2-1; tentative D call: TRBD1 (5 bases). The germline CDR1 and CDR2 sequences are LNHDA and SQIVND (reference sequence). V lost 3 bases to trimming and J lost 6 bases, with 9 bases between them. This CDR3 spans 13 amino acids.

V and J are TRBV30 and TRBJ2-3; a weak D match, TRBD1 (5 bases). V gave up 6 bases and J gave up 3 bases, with 10 bases separating them. The CDR3 is 12 amino acids. Germline-derived CDR1 and CDR2 are GTSNPN and SVGIG (reference sequence). In nucleotides, the CDR3 is TGTGCCTGTCAGGGTTTGACAGATACGCAGTATTTT. This codes for CACQGLTDTQYF.

This clone has a handful of counts. This sequence joins TRBV11-2 and TRBJ1-5, with D unresolved. The length of the CDR3 is 13 residues. V shed 3 bases and J shed 4 bases, with 7 bases lying between them. Germline loops: CDR1 SGHAT, CDR2 FQNNGV. The DNA for the CDR3 is TGTGCCAGCAGCTTCAACACAAATCAGCCCCAGCATTTT. This gives the protein CASSFNTNQPQHF.

This clone was detected a few times. A junction end diverges from the germline sequence, so it may reflect a read error. The V and J genes are TRBV19 and TRBJ2-1, with D perhaps TRBD1 (5 bases). Germline V lookup: CDR1 LNHDA, CDR2 SQIVND (reference sequence). The length of the CDR3 is 13 residues. The CDR3 is CASSRNGDSPGIF. The CDR3 region has the DNA TGTGCCAGTAGTCGTAACGGCGACAGCCCAGGCATCTTC.

This clone was detected only a few times. The rearrangement joins TRBV6-6 to TRBJ1-5; no reliable D call. Germline V gene data show CDR1 as MNHNY and CDR2 as SVGAGI (reference sequence). The V end was cut by 3 bases, the J end by 7 bases, with 10 bases between. The CDR3 covers 13 residues. CDR3 loop: CASSYNAGQPQHF. DNA for the CDR3: TGTGCCAGCAGTTATAATGCGGGGCAGCCCCAGCATTTT.

This chain uses TRBV5-1 with TRBJ1-5; D ambiguous. Germline assignment: CDR1 SGHRS and CDR2 YFSETQ. The germline V and J ends were trimmed by 0 bases and 7 bases, with 11 bases remaining between them. The CDR3 contains 14 residues. The chain's CDR3 is CASSLGGHDQPQHF. The CDR3 DNA follows: TGCGCCAGCAGCTTGGGAGGGCACGACCAGCCCCAGCATTTT.

The sample holds a few counts of this clone. The chain joins TRBV5-4 to TRBJ1-2, with TRBD1 identical over 7 bases. Looked up from germline, CDR1 is SGHNT and CDR2 is YYREEE (reference sequence). V lost 4 bases to trimming and J lost 5 bases; unmatched junction nucleotides: 8. This CDR3 has 14 residues. CDR3 sequence reads: CASSPRTGEYGYTF. The CDR3 DNA is TGTGCCAGCAGCCCACGGACAGGAGAGTATGGCTACACCTTC. Using reference TRBV5-4 and TRBJ1-2 for the parts outside the CDR3, the full variable domain is ETGVTQSPTHLIKTRGQQVTLRCSSQSGHNTVSWYQQALGQGPQFIFQYYREEENGRGNFPPRFSGLQFPNYSSELNVNALELDDSALYLCASSPRTGEYGYTFGSGTRLTVV.

This clone has a single count. The chain joins TRBV5-4 to TRBJ1-1; D perhaps matches TRBD1 (6 bases). Per germline, CDR1 SGHNT and CDR2 YYREEE (reference sequence). CDR3 length equals 15 residues. V dropped 2 bases and J dropped 1 base, with 12 bases sitting between them. The CDR3 spells CASSFQGRGNTEAFF. CDR3 nucleotides: TGTGCCAGCAGCTTTCAGGGCAGGGGGAACACTGAAGCTTTCTTT.

V is TRBV4-3 and J is TRBJ2-1; the match to TRBD1 covers 11 bases. Germline V gives CDR1 LGHNA, CDR2 YSLEER. The CDR3 runs to 17 residues. Losses at the gene ends were 0 bases for V and 8 bases for J; bases not matched to a gene: 9. The CDR3 region is CASSQDSRTGGRDEQFF. The DNA for the CDR3 is TGCGCCAGCAGCCAAGACAGTAGGACAGGGGGCAGGGATGAGCAGTTCTTC.